This T cell receptor (beta chain) was recovered during a study of PD-1 blockade in mismatch repair-deficient tumors. About the study: All were previously treated, progressing patients with 12 mismatch repair-deficient cancer types. Study conclusions and caveats: Tumor-resident clones, often absent from pretreatment blood, expanded after pembrolizumab and then contracted.

Mismatch repair deficiency was confirmed in all patients, by PCR or immunohistochemistry. A few pembrolizumab responders had their TCRs sequenced. Assay: immunoSEQ multiplex PCR; the TCRdb copy retains only in-frame clones and omits some. This table has roughly 120,000 clones, 88% appearing once. Looked up from germline, CDR1 is SQVTM and CDR2 is ANQGSEA. V was shortened by 1 base and J by 4 bases, with 8 bases between the two germline ends. CDR3 length: 12 amino acids. A single count supports this clone. Its specificity is not known. The sample carries other DNA sequences with the same CDR3. This material consisted of peripheral blood, taken approximately 72 weeks after starting pembrolizumab. The J gene is TRBJ2-7, the V gene TRBV29-1, with D unclear. The sequence came from an adult with mismatch repair-deficient cancer. CDR3 region: CSVEGGTYEQYF. Written as DNA, the CDR3 is TGCAGCGTTGAAGGCGGTACGTACGAGCAGTACTTC.